The source of this TCR beta chain is a study of OX40 agonist ivuxolimab in advanced cancers. The protocol was immunoSEQ multiplex PCR, while the TCRdb copy is restricted to in-frame clones and leaves out a portion. The data contain 35,000 to 50,000 clones, 70% to 85% of them singletons. This clone was observed a handful of times. Its antigen is not known. Whole-study findings and limits: At 0.1 to 3.0 mg/kg and by week 6, clonal expansion occurred in CD4+ and CD8+ blood T cells.

The CDR3 sequence is 16 residues long. The germline CDR1 and CDR2 sequences are LGHNA and YSLEER. The J segment lost 9 bases and the V segment lost 0 bases, leaving 6 bases of the junction unmatched. V gene TRBV4-3 combines with J gene TRBJ2-1; the match to TRBD2 covers 12 bases. The TCR comes from an adult with an advanced solid tumor such as melanoma, head and neck, liver or kidney cancer. The sequences come from CD4+ or CD8+ T cells sorted from blood, collected in a trial of the OX40 agonist ivuxolimab. The CDR3 DNA is TGCGCCAGCAGCCAAGATACTAGCGGGGGGACTGGTGAGCAGTTCTTC. It translates to CASSQDTSGGTGEQFF.